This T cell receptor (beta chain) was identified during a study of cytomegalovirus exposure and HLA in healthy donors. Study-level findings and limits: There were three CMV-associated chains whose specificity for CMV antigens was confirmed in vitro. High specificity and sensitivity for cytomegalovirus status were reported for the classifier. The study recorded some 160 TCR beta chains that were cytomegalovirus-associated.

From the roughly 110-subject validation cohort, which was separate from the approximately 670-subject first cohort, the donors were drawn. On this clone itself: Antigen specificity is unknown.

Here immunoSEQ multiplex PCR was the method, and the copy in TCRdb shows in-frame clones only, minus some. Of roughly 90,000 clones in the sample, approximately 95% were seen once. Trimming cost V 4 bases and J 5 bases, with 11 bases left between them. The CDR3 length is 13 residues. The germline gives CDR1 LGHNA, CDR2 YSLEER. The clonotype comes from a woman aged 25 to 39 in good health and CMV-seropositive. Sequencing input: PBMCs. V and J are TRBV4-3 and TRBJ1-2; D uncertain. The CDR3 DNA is TGCGCCAGCAGCCTAGGAGGGTCTTATGGCTACACCTTC. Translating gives CASSLGGSYGYTF.